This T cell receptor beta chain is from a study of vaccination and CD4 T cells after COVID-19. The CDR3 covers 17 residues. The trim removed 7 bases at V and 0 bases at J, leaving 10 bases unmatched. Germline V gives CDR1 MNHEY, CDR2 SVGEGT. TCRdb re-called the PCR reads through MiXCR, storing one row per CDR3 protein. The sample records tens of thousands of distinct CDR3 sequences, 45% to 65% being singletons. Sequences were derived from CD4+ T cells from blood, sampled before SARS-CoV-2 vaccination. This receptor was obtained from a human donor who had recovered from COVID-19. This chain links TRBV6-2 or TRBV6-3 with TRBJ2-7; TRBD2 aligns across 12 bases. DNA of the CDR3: TGTGCCAGCACCAGAGGACTAGCGGGACGGGGCTCCTACGAGCAGTACTTC. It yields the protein CASTRGLAGRGSYEQYF.